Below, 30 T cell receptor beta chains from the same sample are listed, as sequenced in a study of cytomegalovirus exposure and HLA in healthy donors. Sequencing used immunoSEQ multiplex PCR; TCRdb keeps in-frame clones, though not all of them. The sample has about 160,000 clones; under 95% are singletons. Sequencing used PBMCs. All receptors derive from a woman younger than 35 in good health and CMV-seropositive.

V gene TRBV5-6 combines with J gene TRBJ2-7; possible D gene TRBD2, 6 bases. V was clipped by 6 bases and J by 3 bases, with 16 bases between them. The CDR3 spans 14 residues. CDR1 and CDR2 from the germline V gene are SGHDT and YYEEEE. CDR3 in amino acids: CASTRAGGLYEQYF. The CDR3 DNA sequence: TGTGCCAGCACGCGAGCGGGTGGGCTCTACGAGCAGTACTTC. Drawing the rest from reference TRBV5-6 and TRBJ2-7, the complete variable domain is DAGVTQSPTHLIKTRGQQVTLRCSPKSGHDTVSWYQQALGQGPQFIFQYYEEEERQRGNFPDRFSGHQFPNYSSELNVNALLLGDSALYLCASTRAGGLYEQYFGPGTRLTVT.

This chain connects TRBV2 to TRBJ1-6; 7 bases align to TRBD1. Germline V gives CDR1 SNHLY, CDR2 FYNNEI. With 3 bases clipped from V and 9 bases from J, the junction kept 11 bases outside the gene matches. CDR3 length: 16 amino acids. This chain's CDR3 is CASSDRADRVRSPLHF. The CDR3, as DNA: TGTGCCAGCAGTGATAGGGCCGACAGGGTACGTTCACCCCTCCACTTT. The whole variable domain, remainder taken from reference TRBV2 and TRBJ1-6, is EPEVTQTPSHQVTQMGQEVILRCVPISNHLYFYWYRQILGQKVEFLVSFYNNEISEKSEIFDDQFSVERPDGSNFTLKIRSTKLEDSAMYFCASSDRADRVRSPLHFGNGTRLTVT.

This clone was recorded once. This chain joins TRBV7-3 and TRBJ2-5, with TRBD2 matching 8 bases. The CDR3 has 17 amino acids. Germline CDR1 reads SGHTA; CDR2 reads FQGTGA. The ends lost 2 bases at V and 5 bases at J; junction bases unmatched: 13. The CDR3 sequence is CASSLGPLSGIAETQYF. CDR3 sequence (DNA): TGTGCCAGCAGCTTAGGGCCTCTTAGCGGGATCGCGGAGACCCAGTACTTC.

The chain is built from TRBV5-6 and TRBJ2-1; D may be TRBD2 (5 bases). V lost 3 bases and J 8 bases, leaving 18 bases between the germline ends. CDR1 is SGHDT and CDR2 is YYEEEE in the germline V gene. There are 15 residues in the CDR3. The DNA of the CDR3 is TGTGCCAGCAGCTATATCGGGGTTAAGTCAGATGAGCAGTTCTTC. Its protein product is CASSYIGVKSDEQFF.

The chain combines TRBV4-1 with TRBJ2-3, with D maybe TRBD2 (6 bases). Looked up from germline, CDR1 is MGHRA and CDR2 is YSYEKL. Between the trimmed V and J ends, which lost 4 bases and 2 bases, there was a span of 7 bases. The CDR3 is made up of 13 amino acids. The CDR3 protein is CASSPGLTDTQYF. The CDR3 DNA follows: TGCGCCAGCAGCCCGGGACTCACAGATACGCAGTATTTT.

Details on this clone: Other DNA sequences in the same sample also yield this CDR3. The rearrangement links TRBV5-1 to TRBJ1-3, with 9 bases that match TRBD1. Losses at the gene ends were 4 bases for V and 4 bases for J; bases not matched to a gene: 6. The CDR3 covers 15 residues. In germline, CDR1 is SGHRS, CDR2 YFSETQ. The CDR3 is CASSTGQGKGNTIYF. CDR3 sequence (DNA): TGCGCCAGCAGCACCGGACAGGGGAAAGGAAACACCATATATTTT.

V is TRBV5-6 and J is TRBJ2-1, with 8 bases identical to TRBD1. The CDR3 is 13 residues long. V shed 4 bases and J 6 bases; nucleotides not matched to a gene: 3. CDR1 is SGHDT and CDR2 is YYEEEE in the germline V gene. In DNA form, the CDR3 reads TGTGCCAGCAGCCCAGGGGGCTTCAATGAGCAGTTCTTC. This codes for CASSPGGFNEQFF.

The CDR3 DNA is TGTGCCAGCACCCGGACAGGGCGAGCTTTCTTT. As protein: CASTRTGRAFF. The chain carries TRBV6-8 and TRBJ1-1; 8 bases agree with TRBD1. With 7 bases clipped from V and 10 bases from J, the junction kept 5 bases outside the gene matches. The CDR3 runs to 11 residues. Per germline, CDR1 MNHGY and CDR2 SAAAGT.

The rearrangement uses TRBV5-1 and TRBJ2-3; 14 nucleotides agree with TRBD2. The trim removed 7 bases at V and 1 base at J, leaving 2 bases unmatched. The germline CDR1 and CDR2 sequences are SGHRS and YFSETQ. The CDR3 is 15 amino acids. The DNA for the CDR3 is TGCGCCAGCGGGGGACTAGCGGGGGGCACAGATACGCAGTATTTT. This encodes CASGGLAGGTDTQYF.

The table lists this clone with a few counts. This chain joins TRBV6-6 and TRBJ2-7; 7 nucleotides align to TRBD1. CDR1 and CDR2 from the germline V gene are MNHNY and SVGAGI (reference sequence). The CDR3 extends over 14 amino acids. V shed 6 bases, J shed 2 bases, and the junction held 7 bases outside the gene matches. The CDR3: CASRETGRPYEQYF. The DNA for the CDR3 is TGTGCCAGCAGAGAGACAGGGAGACCCTACGAGCAGTACTTC.

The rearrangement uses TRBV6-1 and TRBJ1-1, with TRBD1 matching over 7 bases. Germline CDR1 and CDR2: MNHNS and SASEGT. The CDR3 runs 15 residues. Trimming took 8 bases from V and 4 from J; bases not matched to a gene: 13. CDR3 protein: CASPVNRGTGTEAFF. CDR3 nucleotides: TGTGCCAGCCCCGTTAACAGGGGCACAGGCACTGAAGCTTTCTTT.

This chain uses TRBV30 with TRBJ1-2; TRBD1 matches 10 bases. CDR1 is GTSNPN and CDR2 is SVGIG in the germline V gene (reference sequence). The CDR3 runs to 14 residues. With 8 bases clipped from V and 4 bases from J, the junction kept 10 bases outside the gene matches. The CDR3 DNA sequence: TGTGCCGGTCACACGACAGGGGGCACCTATGGCTACACCTTC. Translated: CAGHTTGGTYGYTF.

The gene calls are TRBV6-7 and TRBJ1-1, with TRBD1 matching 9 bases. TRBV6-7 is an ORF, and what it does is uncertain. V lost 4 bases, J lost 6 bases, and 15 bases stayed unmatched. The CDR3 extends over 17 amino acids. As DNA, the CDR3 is TGTGCCAGCAGTTCCTCCTGGGACAGGGCTAGGCTCTCTGAAGCTTTCTTT. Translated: CASSSSWDRARLSEAFF.

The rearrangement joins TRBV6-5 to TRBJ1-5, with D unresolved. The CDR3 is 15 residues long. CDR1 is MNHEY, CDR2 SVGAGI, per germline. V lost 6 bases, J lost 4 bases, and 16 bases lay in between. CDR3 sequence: CASSPPWTGNQPQHF. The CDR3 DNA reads TGTGCCAGCAGCCCCCCTTGGACGGGGAATCAGCCCCAGCATTTT.

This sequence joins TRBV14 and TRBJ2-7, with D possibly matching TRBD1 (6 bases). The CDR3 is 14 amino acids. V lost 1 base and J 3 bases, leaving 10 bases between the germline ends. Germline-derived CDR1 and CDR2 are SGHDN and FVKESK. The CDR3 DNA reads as TGTGCCAGCAGCCAAGGTGGGGGCGGCTACGAGCAGTACTTC. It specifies CASSQGGGGYEQYF.

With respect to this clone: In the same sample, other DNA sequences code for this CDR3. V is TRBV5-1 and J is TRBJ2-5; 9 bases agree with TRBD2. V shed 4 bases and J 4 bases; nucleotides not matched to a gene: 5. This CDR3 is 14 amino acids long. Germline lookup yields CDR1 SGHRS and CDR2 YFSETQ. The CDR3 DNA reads TGCGCCAGCAGCGGGGGACTAGCAGGAGAGACCCAGTACTTC. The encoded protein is CASSGGLAGETQYF. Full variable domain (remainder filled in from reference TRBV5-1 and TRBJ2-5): KAGVTQTPRYLIKTRGQQVTLSCSPISGHRSVSWYQQTPGQGLQFLFEYFSETQRNKGNFPGRFSGRQFSNSRSEMNVSTLELGDSALYLCASSGGLAGETQYFGPGTRLLVL.

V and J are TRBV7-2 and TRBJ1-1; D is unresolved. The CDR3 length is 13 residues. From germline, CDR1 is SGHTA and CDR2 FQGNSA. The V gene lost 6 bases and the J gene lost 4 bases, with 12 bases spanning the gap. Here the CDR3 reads CASRRTGPTEAFF. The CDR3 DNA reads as TGTGCCAGCAGACGGACTGGGCCCACTGAAGCTTTCTTT.

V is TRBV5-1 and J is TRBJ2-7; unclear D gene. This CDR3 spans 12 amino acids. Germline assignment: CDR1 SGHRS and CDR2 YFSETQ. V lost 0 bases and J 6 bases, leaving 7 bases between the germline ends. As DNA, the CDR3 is TGCGCCAGCAGCTTGGGCACGCGCGAGCAGTACTTC. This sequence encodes CASSLGTREQYF. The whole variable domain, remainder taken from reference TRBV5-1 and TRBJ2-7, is KAGVTQTPRYLIKTRGQQVTLSCSPISGHRSVSWYQQTPGQGLQFLFEYFSETQRNKGNFPGRFSGRQFSNSRSEMNVSTLELGDSALYLCASSLGTREQYFGPGTRLTVT.

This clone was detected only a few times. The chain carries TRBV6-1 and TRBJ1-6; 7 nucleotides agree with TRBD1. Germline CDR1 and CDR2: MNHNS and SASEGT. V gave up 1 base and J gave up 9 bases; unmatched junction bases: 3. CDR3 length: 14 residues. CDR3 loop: CASSEGRGSSPLHF. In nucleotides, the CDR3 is TGTGCCAGCAGTGAAGGCAGGGGGAGTTCACCCCTCCACTTT.

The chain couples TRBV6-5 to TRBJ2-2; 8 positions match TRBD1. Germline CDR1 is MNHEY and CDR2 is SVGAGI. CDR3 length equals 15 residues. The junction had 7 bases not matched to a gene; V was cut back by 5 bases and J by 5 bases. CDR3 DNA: TGTGCCAGCAGTATTGACAGGGGCGTTACCGGGGAGCTGTTTTTT. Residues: CASSIDRGVTGELFF.

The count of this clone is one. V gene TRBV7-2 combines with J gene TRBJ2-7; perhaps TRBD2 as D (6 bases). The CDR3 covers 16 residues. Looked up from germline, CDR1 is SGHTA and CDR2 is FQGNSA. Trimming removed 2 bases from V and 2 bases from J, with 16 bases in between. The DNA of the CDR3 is TGTGCCAGCAGCTTAATGAGGAGCGGGCCCACCTACGAGCAGTACTTC. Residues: CASSLMRSGPTYEQYF.

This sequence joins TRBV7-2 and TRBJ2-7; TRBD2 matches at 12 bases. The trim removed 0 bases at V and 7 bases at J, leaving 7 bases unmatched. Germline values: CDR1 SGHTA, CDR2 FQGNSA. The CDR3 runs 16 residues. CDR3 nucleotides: TGTGCCAGCAGCTTAGCGCTAGCGGGAGGGCCGTTGGAGCAGTACTTC. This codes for CASSLALAGGPLEQYF.

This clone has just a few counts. CDR3 loop: CASSYRAGNQPQHF. CDR3 DNA sequence: TGTGCCAGCAGCTACAGGGCGGGTAATCAGCCCCAGCATTTT. The chain uses TRBV6-5 and TRBJ1-5; TRBD1 might be the D (6 bases). Trimming took off 6 bases at V and 4 bases at J, with 13 bases between the two ends. The CDR3 is made up of 14 amino acids. From germline, CDR1 is MNHEY and CDR2 SVGAGI.

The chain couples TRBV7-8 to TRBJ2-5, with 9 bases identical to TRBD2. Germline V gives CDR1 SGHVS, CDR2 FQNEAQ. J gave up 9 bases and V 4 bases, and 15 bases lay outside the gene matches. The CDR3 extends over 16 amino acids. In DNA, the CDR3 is TGTGCCAGCAGCTCTTTTAGCGGGGGCCTCTTAGGGGCCCAGTACTTC. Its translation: CASSSFSGGLLGAQYF.

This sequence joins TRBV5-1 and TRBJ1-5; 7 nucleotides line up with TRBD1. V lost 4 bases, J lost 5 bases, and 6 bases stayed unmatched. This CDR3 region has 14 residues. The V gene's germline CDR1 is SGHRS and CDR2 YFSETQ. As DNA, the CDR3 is TGCGCCAGCAGCCGAAATACAGGGGATCAGCCCCAGCATTTT. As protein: CASSRNTGDQPQHF.

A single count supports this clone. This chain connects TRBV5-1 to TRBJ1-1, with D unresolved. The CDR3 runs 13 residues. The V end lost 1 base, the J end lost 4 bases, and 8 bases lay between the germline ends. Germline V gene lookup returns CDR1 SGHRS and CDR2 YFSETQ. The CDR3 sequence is CASSLSEGTEAFF. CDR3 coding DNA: TGCGCCAGCAGCTTGTCCGAGGGCACTGAAGCTTTCTTT.

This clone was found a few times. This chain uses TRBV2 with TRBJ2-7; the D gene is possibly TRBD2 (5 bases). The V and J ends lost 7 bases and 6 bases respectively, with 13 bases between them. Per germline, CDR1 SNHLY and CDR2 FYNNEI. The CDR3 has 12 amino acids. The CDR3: CASTEPLAEQYF. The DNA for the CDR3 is TGTGCCAGCACAGAACCCCTAGCCGAGCAGTACTTC.

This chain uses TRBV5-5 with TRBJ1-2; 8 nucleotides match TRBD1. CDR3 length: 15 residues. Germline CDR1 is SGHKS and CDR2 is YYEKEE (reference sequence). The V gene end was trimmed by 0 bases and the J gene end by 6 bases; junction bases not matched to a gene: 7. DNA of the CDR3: TGTGCCAGCAGCTTGGAGGACAGGGCATCCCATGGCTACACCTTC. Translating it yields CASSLEDRASHGYTF. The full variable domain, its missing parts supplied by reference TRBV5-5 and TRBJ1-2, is DAGVTQSPTHLIKTRGQQVTLRCSPISGHKSVSWYQQVLGQGPQFIFQYYEKEERGRGNFPDRFSARQFPNYSSELNVNALLLGDSALYLCASSLEDRASHGYTFGSGTRLTVV.

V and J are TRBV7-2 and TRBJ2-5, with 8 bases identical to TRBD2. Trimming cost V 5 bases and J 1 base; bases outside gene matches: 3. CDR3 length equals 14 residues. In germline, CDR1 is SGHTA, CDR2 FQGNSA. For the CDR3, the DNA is TGTGCCAGCAGCCTTAGCGGGGCCCAAGAGACCCAGTACTTC. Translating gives CASSLSGAQETQYF.

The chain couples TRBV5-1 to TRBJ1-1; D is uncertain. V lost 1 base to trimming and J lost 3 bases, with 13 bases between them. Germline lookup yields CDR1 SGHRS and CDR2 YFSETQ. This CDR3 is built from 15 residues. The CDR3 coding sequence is TGCGCCAGCAGCTTGTTGGAGGGAGTCGACACTGAAGCTTTCTTT. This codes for CASSLLEGVDTEAFF.